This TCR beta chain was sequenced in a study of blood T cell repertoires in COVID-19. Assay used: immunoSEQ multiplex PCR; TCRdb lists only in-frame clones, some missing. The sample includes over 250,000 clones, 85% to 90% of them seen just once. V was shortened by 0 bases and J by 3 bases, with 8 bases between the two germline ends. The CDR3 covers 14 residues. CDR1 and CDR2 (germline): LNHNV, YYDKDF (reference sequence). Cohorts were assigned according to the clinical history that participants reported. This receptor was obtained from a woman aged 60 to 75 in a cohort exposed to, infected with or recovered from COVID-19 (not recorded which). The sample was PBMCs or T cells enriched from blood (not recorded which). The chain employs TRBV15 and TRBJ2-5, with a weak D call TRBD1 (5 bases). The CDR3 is CATSRDRGEETQYF. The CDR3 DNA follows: TGTGCCACCAGCAGAGATAGGGGTGAAGAGACCCAGTACTTC.